This entry concerns a single T cell receptor (beta chain). The repertoire was sequenced with immunoSEQ multiplex PCR; TCRdb's copy has only in-frame clones and lacks some. The profile shows over 150,000 clones, 80% of them singletons. This specimen comes from a study of blood T cell repertoires in COVID-19. Overall study: T cells, B-cell-depleted T cells, or PBMCs provided the cDNA or gDNA that served as material.

Germline V gene data show CDR1 as SGHKS and CDR2 as YYEKEE (reference sequence). V lost 0 bases to trimming and J lost 0 bases, with 10 bases between them. The CDR3 extends over 16 amino acids. The age range of participants was about 18 to 90 years, with residence in around 22 US areas. Cohorts were based on clinical histories the participants reported. Cohort 3 donors counted as recovered after two negative PCRs, clearance, or resolved symptoms. The chain has TRBV5-5 and TRBJ1-3; D call uncertain. This TCR was recovered from a woman aged 55-70 years who had recovered from COVID-19. The sample taken for sequencing was PBMCs or T cells enriched from blood (not recorded which). The CDR3 spells CASSLDVAVSGNTIYF. For the CDR3, the DNA is TGTGCCAGCAGCTTGGATGTTGCAGTCTCTGGAAACACCATATATTTT. Looking up the rest from reference TRBV5-5 and TRBJ1-3 gives the full variable domain: DAGVTQSPTHLIKTRGQQVTLRCSPISGHKSVSWYQQVLGQGPQFIFQYYEKEERGRGNFPDRFSARQFPNYSSELNVNALLLGDSALYLCASSLDVAVSGNTIYFGEGSWLTVV.